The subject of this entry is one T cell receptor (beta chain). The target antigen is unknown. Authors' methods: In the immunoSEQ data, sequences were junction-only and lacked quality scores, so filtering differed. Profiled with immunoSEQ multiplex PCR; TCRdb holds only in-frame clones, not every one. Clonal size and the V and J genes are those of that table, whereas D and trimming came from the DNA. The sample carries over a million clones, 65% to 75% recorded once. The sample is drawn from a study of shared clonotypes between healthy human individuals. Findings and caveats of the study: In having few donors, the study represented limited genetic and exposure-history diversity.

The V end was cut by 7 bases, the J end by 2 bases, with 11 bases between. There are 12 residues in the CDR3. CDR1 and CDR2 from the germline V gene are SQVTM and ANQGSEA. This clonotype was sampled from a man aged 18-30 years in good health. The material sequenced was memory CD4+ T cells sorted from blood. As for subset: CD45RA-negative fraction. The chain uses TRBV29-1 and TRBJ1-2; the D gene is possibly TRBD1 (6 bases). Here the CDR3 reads CSARGENYGYTF. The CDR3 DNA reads TGCAGCGCTAGGGGGGAAAACTATGGCTACACCTTC.